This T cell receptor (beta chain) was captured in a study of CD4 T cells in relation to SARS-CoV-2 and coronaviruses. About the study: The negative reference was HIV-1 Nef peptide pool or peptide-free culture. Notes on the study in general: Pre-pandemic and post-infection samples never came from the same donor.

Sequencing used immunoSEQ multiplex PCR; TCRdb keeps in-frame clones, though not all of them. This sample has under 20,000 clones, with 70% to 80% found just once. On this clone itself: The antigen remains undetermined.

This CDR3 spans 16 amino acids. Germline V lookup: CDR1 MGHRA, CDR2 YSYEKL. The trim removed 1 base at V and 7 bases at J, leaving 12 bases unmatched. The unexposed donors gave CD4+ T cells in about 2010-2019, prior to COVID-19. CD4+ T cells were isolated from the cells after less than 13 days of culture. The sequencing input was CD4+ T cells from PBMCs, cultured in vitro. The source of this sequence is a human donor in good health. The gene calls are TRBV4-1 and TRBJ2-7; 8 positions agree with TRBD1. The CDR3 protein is CASSQVERTGRVEQYF. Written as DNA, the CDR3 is TGCGCCAGCAGCCAAGTTGAAAGGACAGGGCGTGTGGAGCAGTACTTC.